A single sample gave rise to the 10 T cell receptor beta chains below, sequenced in a study of Tregs in tolerant kidney transplant recipients (dated 2019 in TCRdb). The transplants used related donors along with nonmyeloablative bone marrow transplantation, and in the human trials mixed chimerism was transient. The library was generated by the immunoSEQ multiplex PCR assay. Held by TCRdb, this immuneACCESS table contains in-frame sequences only and omits some clones. Under half of the omission traces to an unresolved V gene where checked; the cause of the rest is unknown. The sample table includes 25,000 to 35,000 clones. Jointly, the top ten make up 1.8% of the sample. Sequenced here: CD4+ T cells from blood (PBMCs), sampled 24 months after the transplant. These TCRs come from a human patient who received a combined kidney and bone marrow transplant. It is possible that, after a transplant, some T cells come from the graft donor.

Of note for this clone: The CDR3 end is not reached by the read, which stops 3 residues before it; the germline J gene fills it in. The chain combines TRBV7-9 with TRBJ1-1, with 10 bases identical to TRBD1. This CDR3 has 15 residues. Germline assignment: CDR1 SEHNR and CDR2 FQNEAQ (reference sequence). V shed 5 bases, J shed 3 bases, and the junction held 6 bases outside the gene matches. Incomplete CDR3 DNA: TGTGCCAGCAGCCCTCGGACAGGGGGGGACACTGAA. Protein sequence: CASSPRTGGDTE. The whole CDR3 protein reads CASSPRTGGDTEAFF.

With regard to this clone: With the read ending 3 residues before the CDR3 end, the germline J gene is used to fill in that end. This chain uses TRBV10-2 with TRBJ2-7; 8 positions match TRBD1. V shed 8 bases and J 2 bases; nucleotides not matched to a gene: 2. Germline V gives CDR1 WSHSY, CDR2 SAAADI. This CDR3 is 12 amino acids long. The CDR3 DNA, read in part, is TGCGCCAGCGGACAGGGCCCCTACGAG. Translation gives CASGQGPYE. In full, the CDR3 reads CASGQGPYEQYF.

Worth noting for this clone: The CDR3 end lies 3 residues beyond the end of the read and is filled in from the germline J gene. The chain combines TRBV7-2 with TRBJ2-7; 13 nucleotides line up with TRBD2. The CDR3 is 18 residues long. Germline V lookup: CDR1 SGHTA, CDR2 FQGNSA. J was trimmed by 3 bases and V by 0 bases; bases with no gene match: 8. The CDR3 loop reads CASSLARTSGRTRYEQYF. The part of the CDR3 DNA that was read is TGTGCCAGCAGCTTAGCGAGGACTAGCGGGAGAACTCGCTACGAG. Variable domain in full (rest from reference TRBV7-2 and TRBJ2-7): GAGVSQSPSNKVTEKGKDVELRCDPISGHTALYWYRQSLGQGLEFLIYFQGNSAPDKSGLPSDRFSAERTGGSVSTLTIQRTQQEDSAVYLCASSLARTSGRTRYEQYFGPGTRLTVT.

Of note for this clone: The read is 3 residues too short to cover the CDR3 end, so that end is filled in from the germline J gene. This sequence joins TRBV7-2 and TRBJ1-5, with TRBD1 matching over 7 bases. V was pared by 5 bases and J by 6 bases, with 4 bases of the junction left unmatched. Germline assignment: CDR1 SGHTA and CDR2 FQGNSA. The CDR3 runs 13 residues. The CDR3 sequence: CASSDRVGQPQHF. The DNA read from the CDR3 is TGTGCCAGCAGCGACAGGGTGGGTCAGCCC.

Regarding this clone: The CDR3 end falls 3 residues outside the read, so it is completed with the germline J gene. This chain links TRBV20-1 with TRBJ2-7; 10 positions agree with TRBD1. The CDR3 runs to 14 residues. Germline CDR1 is DFQATT and CDR2 is SNEGSKA (reference sequence). V lost 0 bases to trimming and J lost 3 bases; unmatched junction nucleotides: 2. The sequenced part of the CDR3 DNA is TGCAGTGCTAGAGATAGGACAGGGGGCTACGAG. Translation: CSARDRTGGYE. The entire CDR3 protein is CSARDRTGGYEQYF.

To note about this clone: Coverage ceases 3 residues before the CDR3 finishes, and the germline J gene fills in the end. The chain recombines TRBV5-1 with TRBJ2-3; possibly TRBD1 for D (6 bases). Germline values: CDR1 SGHRS, CDR2 YFSETQ. This CDR3 region has 15 residues. V dropped 0 bases and J dropped 2 bases, with 10 bases sitting between them. This chain's CDR3 is CASSLEGQPTDTQYF. Partial CDR3 DNA: TGCGCCAGCAGCTTGGAAGGACAGCCCACAGATACG.

On this clone itself: The sequenced fragment ends 3 residues before the CDR3 boundary, so the rest is inferred from the germline J gene. V usage is TRBV12-3 or TRBV12-4 and J usage is TRBJ2-1, with 8 bases that match TRBD1. The CDR3 spans 16 residues. J lost 6 bases, V lost 7 bases, and 14 bases had no gene match. The part of the CDR3 DNA that was read is TGTGCCAGCAAAACCTCCTCCGGGACAGGAAGCAATGAG. It translates to CASKTSSGTGSNE. The entire CDR3 sequence reads CASKTSSGTGSNEQFF.

Points on this clone: The observed sequence ends 3 residues before the CDR3 terminus, with the missing tail filled in from the germline J gene. The V call is TRBV29-1, the J call TRBJ2-7; D might be TRBD1 (5 bases). The germline V gene has CDR1 SQVTM and CDR2 ANQGSEA. CDR3 length equals 13 residues. V lost 4 bases and J lost 3, with 13 bases in between. CDR3 bases read: TGCAGCGTTGGGGCAGGGAAGGGCTACGAG. This translates into CSVGAGKGYE. The full CDR3 is CSVGAGKGYEQYF.

Worth noting for this clone: Read data end 3 residues before the CDR3 end; the end is taken from the germline J gene. This chain links TRBV5-1 with TRBJ2-2; no firm D call. The CDR3 covers 15 residues. Between the trimmed V and J ends, which lost 1 base and 0 bases, there was a span of 7 bases. In germline, CDR1 is SGHRS, CDR2 YFSETQ. The CDR3 spells CASSLLTPNTGELFF. The sequenced CDR3 bases are TGCGCCAGCAGCTTGTTGACACCGAACACCGGGGAG.

A word on this clone: Read data end 3 residues before the CDR3 end; the end is taken from the germline J gene. This chain links TRBV11-2 with TRBJ2-5, with a possible D match to TRBD1 (5 bases). Trimming cost V 5 bases and J 1 base, with 11 bases left between them. The CDR3 is 14 amino acids. Germline V lookup: CDR1 SGHAT, CDR2 FQNNGV. The CDR3 DNA, read in part, is TGTGCCAGCAGCCCACGGACAAGCCAAGAGACC. It encodes CASSPRTSQET. The whole CDR3 sequence is CASSPRTSQETQYF.